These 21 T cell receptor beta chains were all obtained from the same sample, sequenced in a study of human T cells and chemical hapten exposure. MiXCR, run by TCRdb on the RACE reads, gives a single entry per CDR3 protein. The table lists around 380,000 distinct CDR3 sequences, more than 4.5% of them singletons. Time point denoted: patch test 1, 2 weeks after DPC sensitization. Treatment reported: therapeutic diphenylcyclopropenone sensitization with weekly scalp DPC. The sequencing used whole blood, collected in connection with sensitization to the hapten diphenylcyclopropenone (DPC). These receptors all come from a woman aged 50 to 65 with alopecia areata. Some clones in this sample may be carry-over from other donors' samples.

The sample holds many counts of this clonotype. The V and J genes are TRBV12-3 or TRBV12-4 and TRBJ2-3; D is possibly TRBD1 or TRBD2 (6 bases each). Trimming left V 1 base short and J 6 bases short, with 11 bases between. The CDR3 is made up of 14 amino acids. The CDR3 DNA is TGTGCCAGCAGTTTAGAGGGGGGCCGTGATACGCAGTATTTT. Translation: CASSLEGGRDTQYF.

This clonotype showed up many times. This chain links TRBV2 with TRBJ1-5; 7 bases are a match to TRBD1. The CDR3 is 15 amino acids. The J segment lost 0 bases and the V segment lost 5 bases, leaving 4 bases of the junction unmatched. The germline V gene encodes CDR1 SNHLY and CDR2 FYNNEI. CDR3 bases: TGTGCCAGCAGTCCCAGGGGGATTAGCAATCAGCCCCAGCATTTT. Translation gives CASSPRGISNQPQHF. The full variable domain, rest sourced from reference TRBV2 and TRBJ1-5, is EPEVTQTPSHQVTQMGQEVILRCVPISNHLYFYWYRQILGQKVEFLVSFYNNEISEKSEIFDDQFSVERPDGSNFTLKIRSTKLEDSAMYFCASSPRGISNQPQHFGDGTRLSIL.

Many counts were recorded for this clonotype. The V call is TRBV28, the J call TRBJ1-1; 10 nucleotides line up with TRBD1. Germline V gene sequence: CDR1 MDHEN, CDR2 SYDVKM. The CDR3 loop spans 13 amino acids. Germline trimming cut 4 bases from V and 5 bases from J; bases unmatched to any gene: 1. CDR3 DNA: TGTGCCAGCAGTTCGGGACAGGGGACTGAAGCTTTCTTT. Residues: CASSSGQGTEAFF.

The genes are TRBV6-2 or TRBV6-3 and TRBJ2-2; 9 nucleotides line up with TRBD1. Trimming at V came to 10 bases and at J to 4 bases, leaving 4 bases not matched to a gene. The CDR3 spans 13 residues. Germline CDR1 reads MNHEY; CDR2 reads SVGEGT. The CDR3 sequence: CAIRDRATGELFF. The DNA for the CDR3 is TGTGCCATACGGGACAGGGCCACCGGGGAGCTGTTTTTT.

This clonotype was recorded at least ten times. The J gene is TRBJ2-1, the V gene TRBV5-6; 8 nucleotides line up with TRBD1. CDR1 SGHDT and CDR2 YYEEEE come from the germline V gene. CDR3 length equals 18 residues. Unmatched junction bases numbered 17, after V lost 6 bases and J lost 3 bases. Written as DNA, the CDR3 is TGTGCCAGCACCCTACTTTCCTGGACAGGGACGTTCTACAATGAGCAGTTCTTC. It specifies CASTLLSWTGTFYNEQFF.

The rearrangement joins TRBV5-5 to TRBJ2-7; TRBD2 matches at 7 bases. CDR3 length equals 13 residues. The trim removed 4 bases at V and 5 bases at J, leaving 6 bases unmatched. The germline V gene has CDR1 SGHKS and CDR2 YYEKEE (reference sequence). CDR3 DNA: TGTGCCAGCAGCCCGGGAGGCAGGGACGAGCAGTACTTC. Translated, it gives CASSPGGRDEQYF.

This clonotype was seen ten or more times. Here the CDR3 DNA reads TGCAGTGCTCCCGGCTACGGGGTTTACGAGCAGTACTTC. Translation gives CSAPGYGVYEQYF. V and J are TRBV20-1 and TRBJ2-7; D might be TRBD2 (5 bases). CDR3 length: 13 residues. V was clipped by 5 bases and J by 4 bases, with 15 bases between them. The germline V gene has CDR1 DFQATT and CDR2 SNEGSKA (reference sequence).

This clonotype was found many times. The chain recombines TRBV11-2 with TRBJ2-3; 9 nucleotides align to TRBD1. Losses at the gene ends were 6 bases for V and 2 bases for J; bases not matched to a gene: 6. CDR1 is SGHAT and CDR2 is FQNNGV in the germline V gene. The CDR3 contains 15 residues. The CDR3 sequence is CASSKGTGNTDTQYF. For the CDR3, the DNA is TGTGCCAGCAGTAAAGGGACAGGGAACACAGATACGCAGTATTTT.

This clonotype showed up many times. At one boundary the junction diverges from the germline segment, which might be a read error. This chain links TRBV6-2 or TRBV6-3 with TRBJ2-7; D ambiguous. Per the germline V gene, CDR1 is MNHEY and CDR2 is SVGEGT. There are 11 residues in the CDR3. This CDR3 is CASSYPSPWNF. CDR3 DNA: TGTGCCAGCAGTTACCCTAGTCCTTGGAACTTC.

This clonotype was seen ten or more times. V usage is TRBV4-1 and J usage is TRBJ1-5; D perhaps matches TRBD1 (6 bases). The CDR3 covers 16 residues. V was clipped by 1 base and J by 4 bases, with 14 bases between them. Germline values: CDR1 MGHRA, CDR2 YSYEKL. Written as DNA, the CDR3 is TGCGCCAGCAGCCAAGTTCAAGGACAGACTAATCAGCCCCAGCATTTT. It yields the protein CASSQVQGQTNQPQHF.

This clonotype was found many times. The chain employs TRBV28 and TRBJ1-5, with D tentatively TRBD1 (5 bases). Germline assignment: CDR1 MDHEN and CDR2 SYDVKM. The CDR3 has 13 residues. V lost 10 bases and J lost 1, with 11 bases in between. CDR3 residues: CATIDRSNQPQHF. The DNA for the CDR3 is TGTGCCACCATCGACAGAAGCAATCAGCCCCAGCATTTT.

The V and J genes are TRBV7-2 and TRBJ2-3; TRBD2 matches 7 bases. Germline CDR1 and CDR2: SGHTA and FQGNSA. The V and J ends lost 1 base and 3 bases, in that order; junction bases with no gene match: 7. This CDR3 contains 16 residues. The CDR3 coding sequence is TGTGCCAGCAGCTTAGTGGGCGGGAGCGCAACAGATACGCAGTATTTT. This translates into CASSLVGGSATDTQYF.

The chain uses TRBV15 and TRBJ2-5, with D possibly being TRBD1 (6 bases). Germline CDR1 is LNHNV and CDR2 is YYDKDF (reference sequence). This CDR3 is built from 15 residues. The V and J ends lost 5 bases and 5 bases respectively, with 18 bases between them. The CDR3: CATSALDSLGETQYF. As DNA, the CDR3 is TGTGCCACCAGCGCTTTGGACAGCCTGGGGGAGACCCAGTACTTC.

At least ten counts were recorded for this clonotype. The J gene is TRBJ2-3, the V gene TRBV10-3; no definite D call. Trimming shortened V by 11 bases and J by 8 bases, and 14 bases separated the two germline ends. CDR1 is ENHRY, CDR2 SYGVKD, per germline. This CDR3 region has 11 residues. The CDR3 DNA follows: TGTGCCTCCCGAACCTCCGGTACGCAGTATTTT. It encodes CASRTSGTQYF.

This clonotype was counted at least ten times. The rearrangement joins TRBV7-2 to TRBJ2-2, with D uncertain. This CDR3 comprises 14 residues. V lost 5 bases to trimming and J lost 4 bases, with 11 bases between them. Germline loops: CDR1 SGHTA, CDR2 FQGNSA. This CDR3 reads CASSRIRTTGELFF. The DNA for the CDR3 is TGTGCCAGCAGCCGTATTAGGACCACCGGGGAGCTGTTTTTT.

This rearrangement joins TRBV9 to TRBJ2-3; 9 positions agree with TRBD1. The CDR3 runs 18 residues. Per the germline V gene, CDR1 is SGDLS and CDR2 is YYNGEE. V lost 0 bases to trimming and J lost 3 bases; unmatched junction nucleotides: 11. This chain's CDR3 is CASSVATTGTGLTDTQYF. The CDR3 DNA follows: TGTGCCAGCAGCGTAGCTACTACCGGGACAGGGTTAACAGATACGCAGTATTTT.

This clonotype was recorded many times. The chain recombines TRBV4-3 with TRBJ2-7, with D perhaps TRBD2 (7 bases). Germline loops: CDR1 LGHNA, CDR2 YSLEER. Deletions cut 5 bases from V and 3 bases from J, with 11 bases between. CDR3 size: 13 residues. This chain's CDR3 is CASSARGGYEQYF. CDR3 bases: TGCGCCAGCAGCGCGAGGGGGGGCTACGAGCAGTACTTC.

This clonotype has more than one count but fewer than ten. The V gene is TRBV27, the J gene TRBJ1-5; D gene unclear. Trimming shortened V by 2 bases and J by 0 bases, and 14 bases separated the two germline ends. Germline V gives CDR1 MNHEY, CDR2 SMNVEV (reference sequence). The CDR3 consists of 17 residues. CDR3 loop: CASSLSQNHGSNQPQHF. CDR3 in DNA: TGTGCCAGCAGTTTAAGTCAGAACCATGGTAGCAATCAGCCCCAGCATTTT.

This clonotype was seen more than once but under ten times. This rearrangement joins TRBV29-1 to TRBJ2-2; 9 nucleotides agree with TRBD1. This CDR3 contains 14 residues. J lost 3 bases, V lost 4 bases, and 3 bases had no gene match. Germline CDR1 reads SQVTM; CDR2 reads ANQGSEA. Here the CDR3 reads CSVARTGDTGELFF. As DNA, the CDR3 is TGCAGCGTTGCTCGGACAGGGGACACCGGGGAGCTGTTTTTT.

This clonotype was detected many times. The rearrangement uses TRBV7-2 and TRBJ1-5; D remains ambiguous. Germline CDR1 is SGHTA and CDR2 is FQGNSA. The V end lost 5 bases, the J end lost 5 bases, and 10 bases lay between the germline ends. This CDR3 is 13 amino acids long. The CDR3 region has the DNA TGTGCCAGCAGCCCCCGACGAGATCAGCCCCAGCATTTT. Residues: CASSPRRDQPQHF.

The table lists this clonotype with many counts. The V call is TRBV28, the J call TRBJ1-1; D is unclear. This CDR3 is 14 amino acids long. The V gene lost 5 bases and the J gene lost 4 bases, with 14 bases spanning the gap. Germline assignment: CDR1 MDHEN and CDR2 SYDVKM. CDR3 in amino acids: CASSQHAGGTEAFF. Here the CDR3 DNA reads TGTGCCAGCAGTCAACACGCCGGAGGCACTGAAGCTTTCTTT. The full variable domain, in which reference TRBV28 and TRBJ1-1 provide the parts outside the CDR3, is DVKVTQSSRYLVKRTGEKVFLECVQDMDHENMFWYRQDPGLGLRLIYFSYDVKMKEKGDIPEGYSVSREKKERFSLILESASTNQTSMYLCASSQHAGGTEAFFGQGTRLTVV.